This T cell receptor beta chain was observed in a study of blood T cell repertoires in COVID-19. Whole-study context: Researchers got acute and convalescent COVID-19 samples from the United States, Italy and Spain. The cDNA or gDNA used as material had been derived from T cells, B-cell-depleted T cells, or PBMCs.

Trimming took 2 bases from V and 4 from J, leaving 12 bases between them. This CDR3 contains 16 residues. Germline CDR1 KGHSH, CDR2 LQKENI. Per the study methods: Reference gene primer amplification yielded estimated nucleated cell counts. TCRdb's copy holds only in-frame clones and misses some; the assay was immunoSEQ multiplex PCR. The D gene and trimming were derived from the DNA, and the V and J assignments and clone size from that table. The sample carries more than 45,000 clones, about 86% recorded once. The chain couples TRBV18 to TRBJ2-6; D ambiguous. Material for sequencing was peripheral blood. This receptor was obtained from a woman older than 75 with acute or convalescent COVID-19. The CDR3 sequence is CASSPGAAVGANVLTF. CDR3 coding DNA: TGTGCCAGCTCACCAGGAGCCGCCGTCGGGGCCAACGTCCTGACTTTC.